The 29 T cell receptor beta chains presented below share a single source sample, sequenced in a study of CD8+ T cells in alopecia areata. Extracted RNA was reverse transcribed into cDNA, the sequencing template. Profiling relied on immunoSEQ multiplex PCR, and the TCRdb table lists in-frame clones only, not all of them. The table includes 160,000 or so clones, roughly 60% detected once. Specified treatment: oral pan-JAK inhibitor, 5-10 mg twice daily. The sample was CD4+ T cells sorted from blood, taken around week 55, from a patient treated with tofacitinib. These receptors all come from a human donor with alopecia areata.

The chain couples TRBV7-9 to TRBJ1-2; a weak D match, TRBD1 (5 bases). Germline CDR1 SEHNR, CDR2 FQNEAQ (reference sequence). V was trimmed by 4 bases and J by 6 bases, leaving 18 bases between them. The CDR3 sequence is 15 residues long. The CDR3 bases are TGTGCCAGCAGCTCCAGACACCAGGGATTGGATGGCTACACCTTC. The encoded protein is CASSSRHQGLDGYTF.

The V gene is TRBV4-1, the J gene TRBJ2-7; tentatively, D is TRBD2 (5 bases). Trimming left V 1 base short and J 6 bases short, with 13 bases between. CDR1 is MGHRA, CDR2 YSYEKL, per germline. The CDR3 contains 14 residues. The CDR3 nucleotides read TGCGCCAGCAGCCAAGGACTCGGAGGCTTCGAGCAGTACTTC. Amino acids: CASSQGLGGFEQYF.

This clone has just a few counts. The rearrangement uses TRBV7-2 and TRBJ2-7; no clear D gene. CDR3 size: 14 residues. V shed 1 base and J shed 12 bases, with 19 bases lying between them. Germline V gene data show CDR1 as SGHTA and CDR2 as FQGNSA. The CDR3, as DNA: TGTGCCAGCAGCTTAGGGGCCGACGGACCATTTCGGTACTTC. Amino acids: CASSLGADGPFRYF.

A single count supports this clone. V is TRBV29-1 and J is TRBJ2-3; TRBD2 matches at 7 bases. The CDR3 is 14 amino acids. Per the germline V gene, CDR1 is SQVTM and CDR2 is ANQGSEA. V shed 8 bases, J shed 1 base, and the junction held 9 bases outside the gene matches. The CDR3 nucleotides are TGCAGCCTGGGGAGCGGGGACCGCACAGATACGCAGTATTTT. Protein product: CSLGSGDRTDTQYF.

The chain employs TRBV5-1 and TRBJ2-3; 7 bases match TRBD2. CDR3 length: 17 amino acids. The V and J ends lost 3 bases and 5 bases, in that order; junction bases with no gene match: 15. Per the germline V gene, CDR1 is SGHRS and CDR2 is YFSETQ. The CDR3 DNA sequence: TGCGCCAGCAGCTCTCACCCGACGGGGGGAGCGGGAGATACGCAGTATTTT. This gives the protein CASSSHPTGGAGDTQYF.

V is TRBV30 and J is TRBJ2-2; a possible D gene is TRBD1 (5 bases). Trimming removed 1 base from V and 3 bases from J, with 9 bases in between. The CDR3 is made up of 14 amino acids. From germline, CDR1 is GTSNPN and CDR2 SVGIG (reference sequence). The CDR3 sequence: CAWSGAGYTGELFF. The DNA for the CDR3 is TGTGCCTGGAGTGGGGCAGGGTACACCGGGGAGCTGTTTTTT.

The chain uses TRBV6-1 and TRBJ1-5, with D possibly TRBD1 on 6 matching bases. Per germline, CDR1 MNHNS and CDR2 SASEGT. The V end lost 10 bases, the J end lost 7 bases, and 17 bases lay between the germline ends. The CDR3 loop spans 13 amino acids. The CDR3 bases are TGTGCCATATGGGGGGGCCCGGGACAGCCCCAGCATTTT. Its protein is CAIWGGPGQPQHF.

The rearrangement links TRBV7-3 to TRBJ2-3; D is unresolved. Trimming took off 3 bases at V and 6 bases at J, with 10 bases between the two ends. Per the germline V gene, CDR1 is SGHTA and CDR2 is FQGTGA. The CDR3 contains 13 residues. The CDR3 spells CASSFVPLDTQYF. As DNA, the CDR3 is TGTGCCAGCAGCTTTGTGCCGCTGGATACGCAGTATTTT.

The chain couples TRBV15 to TRBJ1-2; D is undetermined. The CDR3 has 15 amino acids. From germline, CDR1 is LNHNV and CDR2 YYDKDF (reference sequence). Trimming took 0 bases from V and 2 from J, leaving 10 bases between them. The CDR3 loop is CATSRDRGTNYGYTF. The CDR3 coding sequence is TGTGCCACCAGCAGAGATCGCGGAACCAACTATGGCTACACCTTC.

A single count supports this clone. V is TRBV19 and J is TRBJ2-4; no reliable D call. This CDR3 is built from 13 residues. Trimming pared 7 bases from V and 0 bases from J, leaving 7 bases between. Germline values: CDR1 LNHDA, CDR2 SQIVND (reference sequence). The CDR3 DNA reads TGTGCCAGTAAGACCGAAGCCAAAAACATTCAGTACTTC. Amino acids: CASKTEAKNIQYF.

This clone was observed once. The rearrangement uses TRBV7-2 and TRBJ1-2; D possibly corresponds to TRBD1 (6 bases). The ends were cut back, 6 bases at V and 1 base at J, with 12 bases in the middle. Germline V gene lookup returns CDR1 SGHTA and CDR2 FQGNSA. This CDR3 is 14 amino acids long. The CDR3 is CASSRTAVNYGYTF. The CDR3 nucleotides are TGTGCCAGCAGTCGGACAGCTGTTAACTATGGCTACACCTTC.

In DNA form, the CDR3 reads TGCGCCAGCAGCCCGGGACTGGAAAATGAAAAACTGTTTTTT. The encoded protein is CASSPGLENEKLFF. The J gene is TRBJ1-4, the V gene TRBV5-1; possibly TRBD1 for D (5 bases). V was clipped by 4 bases and J by 5 bases, with 12 bases between them. Germline V gene lookup returns CDR1 SGHRS and CDR2 YFSETQ. The CDR3 is 14 residues long.

This clone has a handful of counts. The chain employs TRBV29-1 and TRBJ1-5, with a possible D match to TRBD1 (5 bases). Germline V gene lookup returns CDR1 SQVTM and CDR2 ANQGSEA. The CDR3 runs 13 residues. V was cut by 6 bases and J by 3 bases, with 12 bases left in between. In DNA, the CDR3 is TGCAGCGTCGCCGACAGATTCAATCAGCCCCAGCATTTT. Its translation is CSVADRFNQPQHF.

The gene calls are TRBV5-1 and TRBJ2-2; D might be TRBD1 or TRBD2, each matching 5 bases. CDR3 size: 17 residues. Germline CDR1 SGHRS, CDR2 YFSETQ. V lost 3 bases and J lost 7, with 22 bases in between. The CDR3 region has the DNA TGCGCCAGCAGCTGGGATTGGGGACCTCCGGCTTTCGGGGAGCTGTTTTTT. It encodes CASSWDWGPPAFGELFF.

The V and J genes are TRBV18 and TRBJ1-2; D remains unclear. The V end lost 6 bases, the J end lost 7 bases, and 15 bases lay between the germline ends. CDR1 and CDR2 (germline): KGHSH, LQKENI. This CDR3 is built from 13 residues. CDR3 DNA sequence: TGTGCCAGCTCCCCTAGACGGGCTGCTGGCTACACCTTC. It specifies CASSPRRAAGYTF.

The CDR3 reads CASSVGSGANVLTF. CDR3 nucleotides: TGTGCCAGCAGCGTCGGGAGTGGGGCCAACGTCCTGACTTTC. The chain links TRBV9 to TRBJ2-6, with D possibly TRBD2 on 6 matching bases. Trimming took 2 bases from V and 3 from J, leaving 6 bases between them. This CDR3 region has 14 residues. Germline V gene data show CDR1 as SGDLS and CDR2 as YYNGEE.

This clone was counted between two and nine times. The chain employs TRBV6-6 and TRBJ2-5; maybe TRBD2 (5 bases). Deletions cut 6 bases from V and 5 bases from J, with 13 bases between. The CDR3 sequence is 13 residues long. The germline V gene has CDR1 MNHNY and CDR2 SVGAGI (reference sequence). The DNA of the CDR3 is TGTGCCAGCAGCCCGGGGTTGGCGGAGACCCAGTACTTC. Translating gives CASSPGLAETQYF.

A remark on this clone: The same CDR3 also results from other DNA sequences found in this sample. V usage is TRBV11-2 and J usage is TRBJ2-5; no clear D gene. With 3 bases removed from V and 5 bases from J, the gap between germline ends came to 4 bases. Germline-derived CDR1 and CDR2 are SGHAT and FQNNGV. CDR3 length equals 11 residues. The CDR3 sequence: CASSFGETQYF. The CDR3, as DNA: TGTGCCAGCAGCTTTGGGGAGACCCAGTACTTC.

This clone appeared once. V gene TRBV7-9 combines with J gene TRBJ2-7, with D hard to call. Trimming shortened V by 1 base and J by 7 bases, and 5 bases separated the two germline ends. Per the germline V gene, CDR1 is SEHNR and CDR2 is FQNEAQ (reference sequence). This CDR3 is 11 amino acids long. The chain's CDR3 is CASSLVQEQYF. CDR3 in DNA: TGTGCCAGCAGCTTAGTTCAGGAGCAGTACTTC.

The chain combines TRBV10-3 with TRBJ2-7; D is possibly TRBD2 (7 bases). The CDR3 runs 15 residues. Trimming pared 0 bases from V and 4 bases from J, leaving 13 bases between. From germline, CDR1 is ENHRY and CDR2 SYGVKD. The CDR3 bases are TGTGCCATCAGTGAGTCTTCGGGGGGCCAGTACGAGCAGTACTTC. Residues: CAISESSGGQYEQYF.

The V gene is TRBV7-9, the J gene TRBJ2-6; possibly TRBD1 for D (6 bases). V was pared by 7 bases and J by 12 bases, with 16 bases between. The CDR3 covers 13 residues. CDR1 SEHNR and CDR2 FQNEAQ come from the germline V gene (reference sequence). The CDR3 spells CASIATGLVVLTF. CDR3 bases: TGTGCCAGCATAGCCACAGGGTTAGTCGTCCTGACTTTC. The entire variable domain, with the rest obtained from reference TRBV7-9 and TRBJ2-6, is as follows: DTGVSQNPRHKITKRGQNVTFRCDPISEHNRLYWYRQTLGQGPEFLTYFQNEAQLEKSRLLSDRFSAERPKGSFSTLEIQRTEQGDSAMYLCASIATGLVVLTFGAGSRLTVL.

The chain uses TRBV29-1 and TRBJ2-5, with 9 positions matching TRBD1. CDR1 and CDR2 from the germline V gene are SQVTM and ANQGSEA. There are 14 residues in the CDR3. The V segment lost 3 bases and the J segment 6 bases; nucleotides outside the gene matches: 8. CDR3 region: CSVEEDRGRQTQYF. DNA of the CDR3: TGCAGCGTTGAGGAGGACAGGGGTAGGCAGACCCAGTACTTC.

This clone was detected only a few times. This chain joins TRBV4-2 and TRBJ2-2, with a tentative D call TRBD1 (5 bases). Germline assignment: CDR1 LGHNA and CDR2 YNFKEQ. This CDR3 has 15 residues. V was trimmed by 1 base and J by 0 bases, leaving 6 bases between them. The DNA for the CDR3 is TGTGCCAGCAGCCAAGGACAGTCGAACACCGGGGAGCTGTTTTTT. This gives the protein CASSQGQSNTGELFF.

This clone was detected only a few times. The chain is built from TRBV7-2 and TRBJ2-1, with 11 bases that match TRBD1. Unmatched junction bases numbered 14, after V lost 6 bases and J lost 7 bases. The germline V gene encodes CDR1 SGHTA and CDR2 FQGNSA. The CDR3 length is 17 residues. CDR3 sequence (DNA): TGTGCCAGCAGGTCCCCCGGCGGGGACAGGGGGAGGAATGAGCAGTTCTTC. Its translation is CASRSPGGDRGRNEQFF.

This sequence joins TRBV10-3 and TRBJ2-7; 9 bases agree with TRBD1. Unmatched junction bases numbered 10, after V lost 11 bases and J lost 5 bases. The CDR3 is 13 amino acids. Germline V gene lookup returns CDR1 ENHRY and CDR2 SYGVKD. The CDR3 region is CAVGQGQSDEQYF. CDR3 bases: TGTGCCGTCGGACAGGGGCAATCGGACGAGCAGTACTTC.

The chain joins TRBV5-1 to TRBJ2-3; no reliable D call. V lost 4 bases and J 0 bases, leaving 9 bases between the germline ends. CDR1 and CDR2 (germline): SGHRS, YFSETQ. The CDR3 runs to 14 residues. CDR3 bases: TGCGCCAGCAGCCTTGAGACGAGCACAGATACGCAGTATTTT. Its translation: CASSLETSTDTQYF.

The J gene is TRBJ2-1, the V gene TRBV2; TRBD1 might be the D (5 bases). Germline CDR1 and CDR2: SNHLY and FYNNEI. V gave up 6 bases and J gave up 9 bases, with 9 bases separating them. This CDR3 contains 11 residues. CDR3 amino acids: CASSKDSEQFF. CDR3 nucleotide sequence: TGTGCCAGCAGCAAAGACAGTGAGCAGTTCTTC.

The chain recombines TRBV29-1 with TRBJ1-1, with D maybe TRBD1 (5 bases). V lost 4 bases and J lost 0, with 9 bases in between. The CDR3 is 13 amino acids. CDR1 is SQVTM and CDR2 is ANQGSEA in the germline V gene. The CDR3 nucleotides are TGCAGCGTTGGGGGGGTCCTGAACACTGAAGCTTTCTTT. It translates to CSVGGVLNTEAFF.

The chain uses TRBV29-1 and TRBJ1-1, with D unclear. Germline V gene sequence: CDR1 SQVTM, CDR2 ANQGSEA. The germline V and J ends were trimmed by 4 bases and 6 bases, with 12 bases remaining between them. This CDR3 has 12 residues. In DNA, the CDR3 is TGCAGCGTTGTAGCGGGGAGCGCTGAAGCTTTCTTT. Its translation is CSVVAGSAEAFF.